This TCR beta chain was documented in a study of blood T cell repertoires in COVID-19. Study details: The samples span acute and convalescent COVID-19 from the United States, Italy and Spain. T cells, B-cell-depleted T cells, or PBMCs supplied cDNA or gDNA.

Trimming removed 5 bases from V and 4 bases from J; junction bases left unmatched: 5. Germline V lookup: CDR1 SGHTA, CDR2 FQGTGA. This CDR3 contains 14 residues. Source study methods: Amplification from reference gene primers served as the basis for estimated nucleated cell counts. The repertoire was sequenced with immunoSEQ multiplex PCR; TCRdb's copy has only in-frame clones and lacks some. That table is the source of V, J and clone size, and D and trimming were worked out from the DNA. This sample has around 280,000 clones, with nearly 90% found just once. The sequenced sample consisted of PBMCs or T cells enriched from blood (not recorded which). The chain joins TRBV7-3 to TRBJ2-3; TRBD1 matches 8 bases. The receptor comes from a woman aged 18-29 years with acute COVID-19. The CDR3 DNA sequence: TGTGCCAGCAGCCCTCAGGGGGCTGCAGATACGCAGTATTTT. This sequence encodes CASSPQGAADTQYF.